The TCR beta chain described here comes from a study of cytotoxic CD8 clonotypes in ibrutinib-treated CLL. About the study: Samples showed on average roughly 260,000 productive templates and 94,082 productive rearrangements. Findings of the study overall: Public clonotypes were uncommon and contracted or stayed stable on treatment. Clonality measured at baseline exceeded age-matched healthy donors, tracking circulating CD8+ T-cell counts. Clonality rose at ibrutinib response, held steady in sustained remission, and fell toward baseline at progression.

Germline CDR1 and CDR2: SGDLS and YYNGEE. The CDR3 covers 11 residues. V was shortened by 6 bases and J by 5 bases, with 8 bases between the two germline ends. Generated by immunoSEQ multiplex PCR, the TCRdb table keeps only in-frame clones and is missing some. The sample holds approximately 190,000 clones, roughly 77% seen once. The sample holds a few counts of this clone. Its antigen is not identified. V is TRBV9 and J is TRBJ1-2; D remains unclear. The sample was PBMCs, taken after 12 months of ibrutinib treatment. This sequence originates from a human donor with chronic lymphocytic leukemia. CDR3 region: CASNRLYGYTF. CDR3 nucleotide sequence: TGTGCCAGCAACAGATTATATGGCTACACCTTC.